This TCR beta chain is from a study of CD8+CD57+ T cells in acquired aplastic anemia. The authors sequenced patients whose flow cytometry had shown CD8+CD57+ cell expansion. Study-level findings and limits: CD8+ Simpson's diversity did not differ significantly between patients and controls. About 30 was the count of CD8+ CDR3 sequences that patients shared with controls.

TCR beta VDJ and CDR3 profiling used genomic DNA as template. In TCRdb, the reads were re-called with MiXCR into one record per CDR3 protein. The sample has 200,000 to 250,000 distinct CDR3 sequences; more than 55% are singletons. Germline values: CDR1 DFQATT, CDR2 SNEGSKA (reference sequence). The CDR3 covers 14 residues. V shed 6 bases, J shed 5 bases, and the junction held 10 bases outside the gene matches. As regards this clonotype: Its antigen remains unidentified.

Sequenced material: sorted CD4+, CD8+, or CD8+CD57+ T cells (not recorded which) from PBMCs. The chain is built from TRBV20-1 and TRBJ1-5; 7 bases are a match to TRBD1. The TCR comes from a human donor with aplastic anemia. CDR3 DNA: TGCAGTGCCCCGACAGGGTTTAGGGATCAGCCCCAGCATTTT. Protein: CSAPTGFRDQPQHF.